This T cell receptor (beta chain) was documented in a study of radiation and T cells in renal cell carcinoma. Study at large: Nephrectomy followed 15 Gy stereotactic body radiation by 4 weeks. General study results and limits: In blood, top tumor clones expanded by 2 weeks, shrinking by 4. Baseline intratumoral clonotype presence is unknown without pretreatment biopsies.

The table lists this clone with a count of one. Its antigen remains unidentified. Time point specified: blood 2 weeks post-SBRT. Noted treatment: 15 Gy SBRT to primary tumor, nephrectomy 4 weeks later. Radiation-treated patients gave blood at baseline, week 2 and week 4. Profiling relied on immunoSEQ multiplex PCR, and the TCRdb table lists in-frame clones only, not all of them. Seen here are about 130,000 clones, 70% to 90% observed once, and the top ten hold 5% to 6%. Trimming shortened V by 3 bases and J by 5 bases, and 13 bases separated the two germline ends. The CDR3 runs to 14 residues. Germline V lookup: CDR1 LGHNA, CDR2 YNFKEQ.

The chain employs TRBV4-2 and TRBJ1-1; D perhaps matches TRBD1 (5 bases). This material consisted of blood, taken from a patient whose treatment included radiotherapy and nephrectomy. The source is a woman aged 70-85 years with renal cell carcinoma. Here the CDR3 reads CASSQPTGGTEAFF. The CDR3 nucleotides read TGTGCCAGCAGCCAGCCCACAGGAGGGACTGAAGCTTTCTTT.